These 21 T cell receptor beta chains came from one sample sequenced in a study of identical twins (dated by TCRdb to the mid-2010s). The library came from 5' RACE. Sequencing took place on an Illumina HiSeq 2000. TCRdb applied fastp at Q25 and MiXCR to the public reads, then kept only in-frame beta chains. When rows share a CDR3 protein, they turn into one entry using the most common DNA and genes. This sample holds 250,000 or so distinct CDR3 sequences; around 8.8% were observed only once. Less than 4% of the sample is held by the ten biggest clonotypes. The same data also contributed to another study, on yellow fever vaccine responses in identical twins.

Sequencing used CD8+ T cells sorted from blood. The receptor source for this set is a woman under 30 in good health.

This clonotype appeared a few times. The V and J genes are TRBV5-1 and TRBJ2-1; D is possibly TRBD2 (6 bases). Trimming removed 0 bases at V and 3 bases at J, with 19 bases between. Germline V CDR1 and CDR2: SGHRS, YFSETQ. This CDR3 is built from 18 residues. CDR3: CASSLGEPGRSFYNEQFF. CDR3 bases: TGCGCCAGCAGCTTGGGGGAGCCAGGGAGGAGTTTCTACAATGAGCAGTTCTTC.

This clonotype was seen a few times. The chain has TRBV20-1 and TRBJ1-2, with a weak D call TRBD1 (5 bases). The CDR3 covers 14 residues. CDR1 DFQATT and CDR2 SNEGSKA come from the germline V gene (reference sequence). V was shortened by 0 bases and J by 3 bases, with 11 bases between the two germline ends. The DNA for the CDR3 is TGCAGTGCTAGAGATACTACGGGGGACTATGGCTACACCTTC. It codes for CSARDTTGDYGYTF.

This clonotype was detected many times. The CDR3 DNA is TGCGCCAGCAGCCAAGTTCCTAGCGGGGGTCCCCTTACCTACGAGCAGTACTTC. Translation gives CASSQVPSGGPLTYEQYF. V and J are TRBV4-1 and TRBJ2-7, with 10 bases aligning to TRBD2. The CDR3 is made up of 18 amino acids. Trimming cost V 1 base and J 2 bases; bases outside gene matches: 11. Germline V CDR1 and CDR2: MGHRA, YSYEKL.

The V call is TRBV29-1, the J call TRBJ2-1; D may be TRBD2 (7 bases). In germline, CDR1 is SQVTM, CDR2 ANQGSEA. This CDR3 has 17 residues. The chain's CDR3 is CRRKRAGEQGSSNEQFF. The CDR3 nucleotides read TGCCGACGAAAGAGGGCGGGAGAGCAGGGGTCGTCCAATGAGCAGTTCTTC.

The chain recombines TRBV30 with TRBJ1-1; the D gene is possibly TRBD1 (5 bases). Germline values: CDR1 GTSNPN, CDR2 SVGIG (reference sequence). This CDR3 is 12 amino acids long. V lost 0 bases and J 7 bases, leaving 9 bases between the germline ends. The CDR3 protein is CAWSVLGVEAFF. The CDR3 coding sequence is TGTGCCTGGAGTGTACTAGGGGTTGAAGCTTTCTTT. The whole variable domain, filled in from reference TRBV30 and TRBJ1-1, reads SQTIHQWPATLVQPVGSPLSLECTVEGTSNPNLYWYRQAAGRGLQLLFYSVGIGQISSEVPQNLSASRPQDRQFILSSKKLLLSDSGFYLCAWSVLGVEAFFGQGTRLTVV.

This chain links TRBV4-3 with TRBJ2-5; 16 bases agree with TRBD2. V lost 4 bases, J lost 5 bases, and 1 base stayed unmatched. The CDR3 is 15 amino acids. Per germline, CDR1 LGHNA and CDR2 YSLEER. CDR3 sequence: CASSLGLAGGETQYF. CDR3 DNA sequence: TGCGCCAGCAGCCTGGGACTAGCGGGAGGGGAGACCCAGTACTTC.

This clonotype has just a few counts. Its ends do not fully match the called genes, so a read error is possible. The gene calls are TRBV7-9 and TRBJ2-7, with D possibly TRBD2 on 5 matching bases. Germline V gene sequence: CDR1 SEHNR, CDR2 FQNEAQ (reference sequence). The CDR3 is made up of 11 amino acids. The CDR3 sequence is CASSFEGEQYF. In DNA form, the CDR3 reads TGTGCCAGTAGCTTCGAGGGCGAGCAGTACTTC.

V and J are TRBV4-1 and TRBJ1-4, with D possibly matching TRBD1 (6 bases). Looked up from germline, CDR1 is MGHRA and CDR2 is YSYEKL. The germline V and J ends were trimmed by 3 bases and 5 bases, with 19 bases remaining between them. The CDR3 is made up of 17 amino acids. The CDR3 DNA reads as TGCGCCAGCAGCCACCTACCGGTGACAGGAGCGAATGAAAAACTGTTTTTT. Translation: CASSHLPVTGANEKLFF.

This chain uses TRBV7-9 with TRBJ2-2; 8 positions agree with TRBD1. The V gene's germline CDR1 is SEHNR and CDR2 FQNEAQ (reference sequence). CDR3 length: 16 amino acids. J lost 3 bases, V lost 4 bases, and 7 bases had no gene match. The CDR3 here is CASSSKDRVDTGELFF. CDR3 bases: TGTGCCAGCAGCTCGAAGGACAGGGTGGACACCGGGGAGCTGTTTTTT.

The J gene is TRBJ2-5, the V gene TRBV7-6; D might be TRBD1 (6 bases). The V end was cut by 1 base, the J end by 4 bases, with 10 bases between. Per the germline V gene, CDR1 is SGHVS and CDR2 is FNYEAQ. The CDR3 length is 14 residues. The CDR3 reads CASSLGTELETQYF. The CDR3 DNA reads TGTGCCAGCAGCTTAGGGACAGAGTTAGAGACCCAGTACTTC.

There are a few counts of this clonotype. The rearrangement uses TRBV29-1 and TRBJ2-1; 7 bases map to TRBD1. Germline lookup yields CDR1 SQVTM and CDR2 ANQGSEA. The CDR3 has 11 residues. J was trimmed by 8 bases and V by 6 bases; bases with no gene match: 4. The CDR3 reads CSVHRGDEQFF. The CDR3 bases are TGCAGCGTCCACAGGGGCGATGAGCAGTTCTTC.

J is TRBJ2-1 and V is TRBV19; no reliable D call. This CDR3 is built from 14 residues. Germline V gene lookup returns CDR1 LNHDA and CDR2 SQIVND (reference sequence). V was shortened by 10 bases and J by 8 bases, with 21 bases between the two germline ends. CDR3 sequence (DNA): TGTGCCACCGGACCGGGCCCCGGGCTGCATGAGCAGTTCTTC. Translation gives CATGPGPGLHEQFF.

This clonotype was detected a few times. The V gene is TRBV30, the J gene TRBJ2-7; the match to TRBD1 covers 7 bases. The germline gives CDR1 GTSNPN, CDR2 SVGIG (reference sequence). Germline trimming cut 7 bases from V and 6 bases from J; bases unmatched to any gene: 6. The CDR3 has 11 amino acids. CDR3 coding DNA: TGTGCCTTCAGACAGGGATCCGAGCAGTACTTC. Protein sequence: CAFRQGSEQYF.

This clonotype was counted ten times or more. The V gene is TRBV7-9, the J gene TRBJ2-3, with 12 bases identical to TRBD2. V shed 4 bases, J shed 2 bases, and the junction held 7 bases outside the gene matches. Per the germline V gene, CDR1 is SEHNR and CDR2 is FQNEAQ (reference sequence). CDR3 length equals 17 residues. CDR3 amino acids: CASSSQGLAGLTDTQYF. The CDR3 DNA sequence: TGTGCCAGCAGCTCACAAGGACTAGCGGGGCTCACAGATACGCAGTATTTT.

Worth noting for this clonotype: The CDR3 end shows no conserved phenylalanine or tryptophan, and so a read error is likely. The CDR3 nucleotides read TGTGCCAGCAGTTTGGACAGGGACTCCACCGGGGAGCTGTTTCTT. This gives the protein CASSLDRDSTGELFL. The chain is built from TRBV27 and TRBJ2-2; TRBD1 matches 8 bases. Germline CDR1 MNHEY, CDR2 SMNVEV (reference sequence). The CDR3 contains 15 residues. V lost 3 bases to trimming and J lost 4 bases; unmatched junction nucleotides: 4.

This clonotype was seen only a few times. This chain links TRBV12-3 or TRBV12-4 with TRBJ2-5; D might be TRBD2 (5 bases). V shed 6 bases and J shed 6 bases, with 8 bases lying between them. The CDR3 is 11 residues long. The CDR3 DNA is TGTGCCAGCAGGGTCGGGAAGACCCAGTACTTC. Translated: CASRVGKTQYF.

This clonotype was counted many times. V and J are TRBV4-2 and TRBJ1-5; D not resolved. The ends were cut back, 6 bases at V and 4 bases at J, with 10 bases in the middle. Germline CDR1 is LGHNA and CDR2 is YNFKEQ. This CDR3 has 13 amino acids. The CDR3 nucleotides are TGTGCCAGCAGATTAGGAGAGAATCAGCCCCAGCATTTT. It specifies CASRLGENQPQHF.

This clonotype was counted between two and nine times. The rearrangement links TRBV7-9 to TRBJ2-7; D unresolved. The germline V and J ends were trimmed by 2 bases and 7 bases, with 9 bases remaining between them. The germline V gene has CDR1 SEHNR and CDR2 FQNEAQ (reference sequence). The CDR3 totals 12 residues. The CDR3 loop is CASSLHPEEQYF. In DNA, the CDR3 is TGTGCCAGCAGCTTACACCCTGAAGAGCAGTACTTC.

CDR3 in amino acids: CASSLEKTRGYNEQFF. Here the CDR3 DNA reads TGCGCCAGCAGCCTTGAGAAGACTAGAGGGTACAATGAGCAGTTCTTC. The rearrangement uses TRBV5-1 and TRBJ2-1; D perhaps matches TRBD2 (6 bases). This CDR3 spans 16 amino acids. Germline V lookup: CDR1 SGHRS, CDR2 YFSETQ. The germline V and J ends were trimmed by 4 bases and 4 bases, with 18 bases remaining between them.

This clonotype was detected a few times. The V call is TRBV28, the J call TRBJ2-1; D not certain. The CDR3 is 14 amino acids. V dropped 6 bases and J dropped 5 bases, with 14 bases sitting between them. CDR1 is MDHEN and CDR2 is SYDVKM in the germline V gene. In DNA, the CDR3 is TGTGCCAGCAGCACCCTAGGTACCCACAATGAGCAGTTCTTC. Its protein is CASSTLGTHNEQFF.

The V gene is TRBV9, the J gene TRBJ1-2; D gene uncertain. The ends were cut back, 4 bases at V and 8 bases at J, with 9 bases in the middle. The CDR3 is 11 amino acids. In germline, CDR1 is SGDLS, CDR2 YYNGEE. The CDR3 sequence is CASSTREGYTF. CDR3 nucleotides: TGTGCCAGCAGCACACGGGAAGGCTACACCTTC.